These 30 T cell receptor beta chains were all obtained from the same sample, sequenced in a study of T cells expressing NK-cell markers. TCRdb reprocessed the 5' RACE reads; each CDR3 protein has one entry and no DNA is given. This sample carries roughly 390,000 distinct CDR3 sequences, with 5.2% going to the ten biggest clones. Sequenced: blood T cells: a sorted CD56 or NKG2C T cell subset, CD4+ or CD8+ T cells, or bulk PBMC T cells (not recorded which). These receptors were obtained from a man aged 18 to 70 in good health.

V is TRBV3-1 and J is TRBJ2-1. From germline, CDR1 is LGHDT and CDR2 YNNKEL (reference sequence). The CDR3 has 11 amino acids. The CDR3 loop reads CASSQSQEEFF.

The genes are TRBV30 and TRBJ1-6. The CDR3 loop spans 12 amino acids. Germline V gene sequence: CDR1 GTSNPN, CDR2 SVGIG (reference sequence). The CDR3: CAWRIYNSPLHF.

The chain employs TRBV19 and TRBJ1-3; checking the TCRdb D call of TRBD1 is not possible without DNA. Germline V CDR1 and CDR2: LNHDA, SQIVND (reference sequence). This CDR3 spans 16 amino acids. CDR3 region: CASSPRQTPSGNTIYF.

This chain links TRBV7-6 with TRBJ2-3; TCRdb names TRBD2, which stays unverified in the absence of DNA. The CDR3 runs 15 residues. The V gene's germline CDR1 is SGHVS and CDR2 FNYEAQ. This CDR3 reads CASSSLPGYTDTQYF.

The chain has TRBV6-1 and TRBJ2-1; TCRdb picks TRBD1, but there is no DNA to check that call. The length of the CDR3 is 15 residues. Germline V gives CDR1 MNHNS, CDR2 SASEGT. The CDR3 protein is CASSVPRAGRDEQFF.

V and J are TRBV5-1 and TRBJ2-2; the D call of TRBD1 rests on TCRdb alone, since no DNA is present to check it. CDR1 and CDR2 from the germline V gene are SGHRS and YFSETQ. The CDR3 runs 15 residues. The CDR3 reads CASSPQGVDTGELFF.

V usage is TRBV12-3 or TRBV12-4 and J usage is TRBJ1-4; TCRdb designates TRBD1, a call that cannot be tested without DNA. CDR3 length: 14 residues. The CDR3 spells CASSGDEGGEKLFF.

The chain joins TRBV12-3 or TRBV12-4 to TRBJ2-3. The CDR3 contains 15 residues. The CDR3 is CASSFYREYTDTQYF.

This chain joins TRBV20-1 and TRBJ2-5; checking the TCRdb D call of TRBD1 is not possible without DNA. This CDR3 comprises 15 residues. Germline values: CDR1 DFQATT, CDR2 SNEGSKA (reference sequence). CDR3 sequence: CSARVGGTVLGTQYF.

The chain has TRBV29-1 and TRBJ2-3; TCRdb outputs TRBD1, but without DNA this stays unchecked. The CDR3 consists of 14 residues. Germline CDR1 SQVTM, CDR2 ANQGSEA. The CDR3 loop is CSAGTGGASDTQYF.

This chain connects TRBV23-1 to TRBJ2-7; TCRdb designates TRBD1, a call that cannot be tested without DNA. TRBV23-1 is placed among ORFs of uncertain function. The CDR3 is 14 residues long. The CDR3 is CATQGVGVSYEQYF.

The rearrangement links TRBV18 to TRBJ1-2. The CDR3 contains 15 residues. From germline, CDR1 is KGHSH and CDR2 LQKENI. CDR3: CASSTDTTAFGGYTF.

The chain is built from TRBV5-5 and TRBJ1-1. CDR1 SGHKS and CDR2 YYEKEE come from the germline V gene (reference sequence). The CDR3 length is 15 residues. CDR3: CASSVVAPANTEAFF.

V and J are TRBV28 and TRBJ2-7; absent DNA, TCRdb's TRBD1 call cannot be checked. This CDR3 is 14 amino acids long. CDR1 MDHEN and CDR2 SYDVKM come from the germline V gene. CDR3 sequence reads: CASSLSGGFHEQYF.

The genes are TRBV5-1 and TRBJ2-5; TCRdb proposes TRBD2, but this gene call is untestable without DNA. The germline V gene encodes CDR1 SGHRS and CDR2 YFSETQ. The CDR3 spans 16 residues. The CDR3 sequence is CASSLLSGDLQETQYF.

The chain recombines TRBV7-9 with TRBJ2-3; TCRdb's D gene call, TRBD1, goes unchecked for lack of DNA. The CDR3 loop spans 17 amino acids. CDR1 is SEHNR and CDR2 is FQNEAQ in the germline V gene (reference sequence). The CDR3 here is CASSSGTGPYITDTQYF.

This chain links TRBV15 with TRBJ2-4; there is no DNA to check the TCRdb D call of TRBD1. Germline V CDR1 and CDR2: LNHNV, YYDKDF (reference sequence). CDR3 length equals 14 residues. CDR3 residues: CATSRGQGDNIQYF.

V usage is TRBV2 and J usage is TRBJ2-7; with no DNA, the TCRdb D assignment of TRBD2 cannot be verified. This CDR3 has 16 residues. Per germline, CDR1 SNHLY and CDR2 FYNNEI. The CDR3: CASSPAGSGGTYEQYF.

The chain employs TRBV21-1 and TRBJ2-7; as DNA is missing, the TRBD1 call by TCRdb cannot be tested. TRBV21-1 is marked as a pseudogene. This CDR3 has 16 residues. CDR3 residues: CASSKGLVPPSYEQYF.

V and J are TRBV7-3 and TRBJ1-2; the TCRdb D gene call, TRBD1, has no DNA to confirm it. There are 13 residues in the CDR3. Germline loops: CDR1 SGHTA, CDR2 FQGTGA. CDR3: CASSLQQGKAYTF.

The chain carries TRBV7-2 and TRBJ2-1; TCRdb's D call, TRBD2, is unchecked because there is no DNA. The CDR3 loop spans 16 amino acids. Germline assignment: CDR1 SGHTA and CDR2 FQGNSA. CDR3 amino acids: CASSQGGTSGRNEQFF.

This rearrangement joins TRBV27 to TRBJ1-1; checking the TCRdb D call of TRBD1 is not possible without DNA. This CDR3 is 15 amino acids long. Germline-derived CDR1 and CDR2 are MNHEY and SMNVEV (reference sequence). CDR3 amino acids: CASSPAGSGEIEAFF.

The chain recombines TRBV12-3 or TRBV12-4 with TRBJ1-5. The CDR3 is 15 residues long. CDR3 residues: CASSLRDAYNQPQHF.

The chain employs TRBV5-8 and TRBJ2-5; TCRdb reports TRBD2, a call that lacks DNA to check it against. Germline V CDR1 and CDR2: SGHTS, YDEGEE. The CDR3 length is 13 residues. CDR3 residues: CASSLPGLETQYF. The variable domain in full, with the rest retrieved from reference TRBV5-8 and TRBJ2-5, is EAGVTQSPTHLIKTRGQQATLRCSPISGHTSVYWYQQALGLGLQFLLWYDEGEERNRGNFPPRFSGRQFPNYSSELNVNALELEDSALYLCASSLPGLETQYFGPGTRLLVL.

The V call is TRBV6-5, the J call TRBJ1-5. CDR3 length: 14 residues. CDR1 is MNHEY and CDR2 is SVGAGI in the germline V gene. CDR3 sequence reads: CASSYGRGNQPQHF.

The rearrangement joins TRBV12-3 or TRBV12-4 to TRBJ2-7; TCRdb returns TRBD1, unconfirmable since there is no DNA. The CDR3 extends over 17 amino acids. CDR3: CASSFRVLQGISYEQYF.

The genes are TRBV4-2 and TRBJ2-1; the TCRdb call, TRBD2, lacks DNA for checking. The germline CDR1 and CDR2 sequences are LGHNA and YNFKEQ. The CDR3 covers 15 residues. The CDR3 spells CASSRRGLSYNEQFF.

The chain couples TRBV23-1 to TRBJ2-7. TRBV23-1 carries the ORF label, with uncertain function. This CDR3 spans 14 amino acids. The CDR3 spells CASSQDSVPYEQYF.

The genes are TRBV6-2 or TRBV6-3 and TRBJ2-3; the D gene TCRdb calls, TRBD2, cannot be checked with no DNA. This CDR3 region has 18 residues. CDR1 and CDR2 from the germline V gene are MNHEY and SVGEGT. CDR3 in amino acids: CASSYSMERGPSTDTQYF.

V usage is TRBV9 and J usage is TRBJ1-4; lacking DNA, the TRBD1 call made by TCRdb goes unchecked. Germline values: CDR1 SGDLS, CDR2 YYNGEE. The CDR3 extends over 14 amino acids. CDR3 loop: CASSEGDWGEKLFF. The full variable domain, with the rest looked up from reference TRBV9 and TRBJ1-4, is DSGVTQTPKHLITATGQRVTLRCSPRSGDLSVYWYQQSLDQGLQFLIQYYNGEERAKGNILERFSAQQFPDLHSELNLSSLELGDSALYFCASSEGDWGEKLFFGSGTQLSVL.